This T cell receptor beta chain was captured in a study of CD8 T cells in ankylosing spondylitis. This clonotype occurred many times. The antigen is unknown. With molecular barcodes, quantitative 5'-RACE was used to make the TCR beta libraries. MiXCR, applied by TCRdb to the 5' RACE reads, yields one record per CDR3 protein. The table lists approximately 250,000 distinct CDR3 sequences, about 10% of them singletons. Study results and caveats: Disease-linked clones were found to be CD8+ and relatively rare in peripheral blood. Apparently characteristic of ankylosing spondylitis blood was a TCR beta motif (roughly 8 highly homologous variants). Within matched ankylosing spondylitis synovial fluid, disease-linked clones were reportedly significantly enriched.

This clonotype was sampled from a male donor with ankylosing spondylitis or in good health (not recorded which). Sequencing was carried out using blood, either unsorted or a sorted T cell fraction (not recorded which).

CDR3: CSVEGRRGEAVDTEQFF. CDR3 nucleotides: TGCAGCGTTGAAGGAAGGCGTGGGGAAGCGGTTGATACTGAGCAGTTCTTC. This chain uses TRBV29-1 with TRBJ2-1; D might be TRBD2 (5 bases). The length of the CDR3 is 17 residues. With 1 base removed from V and 9 bases from J, the gap between germline ends came to 25 bases. Germline V gene lookup returns CDR1 SQVTM and CDR2 ANQGSEA.